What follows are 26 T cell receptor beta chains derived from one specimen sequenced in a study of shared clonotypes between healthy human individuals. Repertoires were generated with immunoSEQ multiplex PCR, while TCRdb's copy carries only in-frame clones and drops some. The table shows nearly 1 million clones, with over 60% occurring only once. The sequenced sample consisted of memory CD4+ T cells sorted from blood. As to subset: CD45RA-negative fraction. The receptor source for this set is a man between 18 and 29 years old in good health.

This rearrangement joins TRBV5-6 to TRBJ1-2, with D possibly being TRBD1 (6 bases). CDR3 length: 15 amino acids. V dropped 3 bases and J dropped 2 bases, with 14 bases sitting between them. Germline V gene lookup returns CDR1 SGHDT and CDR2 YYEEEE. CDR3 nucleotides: TGTGCCAGCAGCTCTGGACAGCGCGGAAACTATGGCTACACCTTC. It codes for CASSSGQRGNYGYTF.

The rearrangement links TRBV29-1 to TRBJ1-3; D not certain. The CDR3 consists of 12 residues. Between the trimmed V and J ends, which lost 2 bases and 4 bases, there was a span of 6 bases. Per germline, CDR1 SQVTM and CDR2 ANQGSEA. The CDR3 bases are TGCAGCGTTGAAATTCGGGGAAACACCATATATTTT. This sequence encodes CSVEIRGNTIYF.

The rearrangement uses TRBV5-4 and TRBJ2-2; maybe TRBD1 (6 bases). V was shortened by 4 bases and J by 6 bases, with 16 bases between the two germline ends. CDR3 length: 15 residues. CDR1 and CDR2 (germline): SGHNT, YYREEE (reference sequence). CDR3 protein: CASSPTLQGPGELFF. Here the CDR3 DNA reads TGTGCCAGCAGCCCCACCTTACAGGGTCCCGGGGAGCTGTTTTTT. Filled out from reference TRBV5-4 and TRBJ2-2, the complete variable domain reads ETGVTQSPTHLIKTRGQQVTLRCSSQSGHNTVSWYQQALGQGPQFIFQYYREEENGRGNFPPRFSGLQFPNYSSELNVNALELDDSALYLCASSPTLQGPGELFFGEGSRLTVL.

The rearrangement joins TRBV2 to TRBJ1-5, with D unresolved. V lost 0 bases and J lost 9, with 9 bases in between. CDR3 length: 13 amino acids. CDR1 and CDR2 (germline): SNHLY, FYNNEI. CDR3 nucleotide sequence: TGTGCCAGCAGTGAAGCATTCGAACTGCCCCAGCATTTT. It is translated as CASSEAFELPQHF. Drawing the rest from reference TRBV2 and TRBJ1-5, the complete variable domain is EPEVTQTPSHQVTQMGQEVILRCVPISNHLYFYWYRQILGQKVEFLVSFYNNEISEKSEIFDDQFSVERPDGSNFTLKIRSTKLEDSAMYFCASSEAFELPQHFGDGTRLSIL.

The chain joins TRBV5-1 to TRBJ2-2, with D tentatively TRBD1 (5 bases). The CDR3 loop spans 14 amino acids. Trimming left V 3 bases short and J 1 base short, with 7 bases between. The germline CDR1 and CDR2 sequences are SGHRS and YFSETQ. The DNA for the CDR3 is TGCGCCAGCAGCTATACAGGGAACACCGGGGAGCTGTTTTTT. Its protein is CASSYTGNTGELFF.

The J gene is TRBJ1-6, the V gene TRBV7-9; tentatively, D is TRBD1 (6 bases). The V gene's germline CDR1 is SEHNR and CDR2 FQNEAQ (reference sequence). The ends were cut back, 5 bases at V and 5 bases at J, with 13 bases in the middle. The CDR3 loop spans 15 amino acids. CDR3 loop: CASSPGDTHNSPLHF. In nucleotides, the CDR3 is TGTGCCAGCAGCCCCGGGGACACCCATAATTCACCCCTCCACTTT. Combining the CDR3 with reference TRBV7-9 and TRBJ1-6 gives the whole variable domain DTGVSQNPRHKITKRGQNVTFRCDPISEHNRLYWYRQTLGQGPEFLTYFQNEAQLEKSRLLSDRFSAERPKGSFSTLEIQRTEQGDSAMYLCASSPGDTHNSPLHFGNGTRLTVT.

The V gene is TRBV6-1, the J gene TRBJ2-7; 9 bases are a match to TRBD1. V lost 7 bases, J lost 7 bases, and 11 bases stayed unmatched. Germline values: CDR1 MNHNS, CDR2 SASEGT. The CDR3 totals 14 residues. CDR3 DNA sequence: TGTGCCAGCATCCCCCCGGGACAGGGATGGGAGCAGTACTTC. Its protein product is CASIPPGQGWEQYF.

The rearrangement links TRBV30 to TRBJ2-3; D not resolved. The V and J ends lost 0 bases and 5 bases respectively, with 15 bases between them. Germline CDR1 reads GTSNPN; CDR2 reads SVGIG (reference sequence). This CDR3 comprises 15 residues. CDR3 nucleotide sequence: TGTGCCTGGAGTGTACCTGAGCTCCTGGGAGATACGCAGTATTTT. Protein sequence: CAWSVPELLGDTQYF.

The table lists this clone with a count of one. The CDR3: CASSDQLAKNIQYF. For the CDR3, the DNA is TGCGCCAGCAGTGACCAGCTAGCCAAAAACATTCAGTACTTC. V and J are TRBV10-1 and TRBJ2-4, with unresolved D. This CDR3 spans 14 amino acids. Trimming removed 3 bases at V and 0 bases at J, with 6 bases between. From germline, CDR1 is WNHNN and CDR2 SYGVQD (reference sequence).

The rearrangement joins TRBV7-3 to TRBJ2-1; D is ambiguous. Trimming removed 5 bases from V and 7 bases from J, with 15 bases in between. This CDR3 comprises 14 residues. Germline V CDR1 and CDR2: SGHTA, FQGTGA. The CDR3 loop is CASSAWNSRNEQFF. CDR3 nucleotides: TGTGCCAGCAGCGCATGGAATTCGAGGAATGAGCAGTTCTTC.

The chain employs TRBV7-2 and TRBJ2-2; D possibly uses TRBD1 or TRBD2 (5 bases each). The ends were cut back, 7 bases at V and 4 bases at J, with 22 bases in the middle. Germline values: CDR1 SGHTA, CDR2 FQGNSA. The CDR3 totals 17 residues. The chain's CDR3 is CASTGWPGAGGTGELFF. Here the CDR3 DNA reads TGTGCCAGCACCGGGTGGCCCGGGGCCGGCGGCACCGGGGAGCTGTTTTTT.

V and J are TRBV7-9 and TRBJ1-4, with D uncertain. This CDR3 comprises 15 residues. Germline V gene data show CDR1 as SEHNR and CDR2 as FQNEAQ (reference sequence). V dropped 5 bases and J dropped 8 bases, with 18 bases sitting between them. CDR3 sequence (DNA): TGTGCCAGCAGCCGAGCATATCGAATTGGGGAAAAACTGTTTTTT. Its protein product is CASSRAYRIGEKLFF. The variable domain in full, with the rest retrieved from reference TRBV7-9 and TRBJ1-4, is DTGVSQNPRHKITKRGQNVTFRCDPISEHNRLYWYRQTLGQGPEFLTYFQNEAQLEKSRLLSDRFSAERPKGSFSTLEIQRTEQGDSAMYLCASSRAYRIGEKLFFGSGTQLSVL.

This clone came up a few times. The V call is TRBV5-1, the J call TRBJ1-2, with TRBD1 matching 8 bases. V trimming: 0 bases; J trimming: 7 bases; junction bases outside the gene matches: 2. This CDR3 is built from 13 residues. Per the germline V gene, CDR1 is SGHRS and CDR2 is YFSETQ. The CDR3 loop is CASSLDRGTGYTF. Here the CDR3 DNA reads TGCGCCAGCAGCTTGGACAGGGGGACTGGCTACACCTTC.

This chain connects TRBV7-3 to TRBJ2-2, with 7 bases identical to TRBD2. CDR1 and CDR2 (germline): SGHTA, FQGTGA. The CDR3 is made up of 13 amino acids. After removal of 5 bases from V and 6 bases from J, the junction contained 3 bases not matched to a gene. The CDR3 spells CASSTREAGELFF. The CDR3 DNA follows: TGTGCCAGCAGCACCCGGGAGGCCGGGGAGCTGTTTTTT.

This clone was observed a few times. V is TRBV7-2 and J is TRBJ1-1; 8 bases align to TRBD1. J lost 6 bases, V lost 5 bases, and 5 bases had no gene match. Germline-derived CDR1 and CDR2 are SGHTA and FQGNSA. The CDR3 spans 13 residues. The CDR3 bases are TGTGCCAGCAGCCGGACAGGGCTTCCTGAAGCTTTCTTT. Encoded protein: CASSRTGLPEAFF. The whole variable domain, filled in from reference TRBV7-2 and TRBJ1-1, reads GAGVSQSPSNKVTEKGKDVELRCDPISGHTALYWYRQSLGQGLEFLIYFQGNSAPDKSGLPSDRFSAERTGGSVSTLTIQRTQQEDSAVYLCASSRTGLPEAFFGQGTRLTVV.

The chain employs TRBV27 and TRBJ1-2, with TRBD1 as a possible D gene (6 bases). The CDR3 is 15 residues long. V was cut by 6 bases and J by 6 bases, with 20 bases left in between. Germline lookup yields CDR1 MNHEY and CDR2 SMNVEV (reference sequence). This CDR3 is CASSLNGGRSDGYTF. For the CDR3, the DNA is TGTGCCAGCAGCCTTAATGGGGGGCGATCGGATGGCTACACCTTC.

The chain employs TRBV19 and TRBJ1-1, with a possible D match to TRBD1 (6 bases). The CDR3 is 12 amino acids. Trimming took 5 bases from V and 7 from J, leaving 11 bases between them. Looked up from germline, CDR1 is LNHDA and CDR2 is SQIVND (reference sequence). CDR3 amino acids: CASSEQGSEAFF. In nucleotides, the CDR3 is TGTGCCAGTAGTGAGCAGGGGAGTGAAGCTTTCTTT.

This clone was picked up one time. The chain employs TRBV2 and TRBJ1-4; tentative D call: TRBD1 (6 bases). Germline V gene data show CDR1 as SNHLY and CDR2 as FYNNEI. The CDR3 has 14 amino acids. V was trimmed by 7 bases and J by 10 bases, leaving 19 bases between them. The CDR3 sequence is CASKAGTMVGKLFF. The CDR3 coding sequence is TGTGCCAGCAAAGCCGGGACAATGGTTGGAAAACTGTTTTTT.

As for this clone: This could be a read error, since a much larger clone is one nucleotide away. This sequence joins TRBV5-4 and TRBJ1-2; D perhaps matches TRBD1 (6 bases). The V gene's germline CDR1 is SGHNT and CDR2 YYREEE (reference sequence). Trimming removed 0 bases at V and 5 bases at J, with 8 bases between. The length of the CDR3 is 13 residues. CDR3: CASSLDREYGYTF. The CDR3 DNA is TGTGCCAGCAGCTTGGACAGGGAATATGGCTACACCTTC.

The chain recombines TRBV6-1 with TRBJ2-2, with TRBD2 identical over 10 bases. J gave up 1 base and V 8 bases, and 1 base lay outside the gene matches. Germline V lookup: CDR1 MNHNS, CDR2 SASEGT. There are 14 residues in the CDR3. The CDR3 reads CASRTSGNTGELFF. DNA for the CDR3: TGTGCCAGCCGGACTAGCGGGAACACCGGGGAGCTGTTTTTT.

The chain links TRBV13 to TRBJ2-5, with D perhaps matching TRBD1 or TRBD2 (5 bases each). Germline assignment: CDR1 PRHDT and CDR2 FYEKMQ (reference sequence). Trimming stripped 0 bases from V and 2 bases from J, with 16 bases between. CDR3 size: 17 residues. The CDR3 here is CASSLGLKGRIQETQYF. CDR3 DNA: TGTGCCAGCAGCTTAGGCTTAAAGGGGAGAATACAAGAGACCCAGTACTTC. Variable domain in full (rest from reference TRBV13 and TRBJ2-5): AAGVIQSPRHLIKEKRETATLKCYPIPRHDTVYWYQQGPGQDPQFLISFYEKMQSDKGSIPDRFSAQQFSDYHSELNMSSLELGDSALYFCASSLGLKGRIQETQYFGPGTRLLVL.

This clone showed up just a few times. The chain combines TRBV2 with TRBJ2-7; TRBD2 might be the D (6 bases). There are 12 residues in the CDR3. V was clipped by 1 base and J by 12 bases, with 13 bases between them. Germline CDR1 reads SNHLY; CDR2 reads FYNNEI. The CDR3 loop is CASSEEAGLRYF. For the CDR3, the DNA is TGTGCCAGCAGTGAAGAGGCGGGGCTTCGGTACTTC.

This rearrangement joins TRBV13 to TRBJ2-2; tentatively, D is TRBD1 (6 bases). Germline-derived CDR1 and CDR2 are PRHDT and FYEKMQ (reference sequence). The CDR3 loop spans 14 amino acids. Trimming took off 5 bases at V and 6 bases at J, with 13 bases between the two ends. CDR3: CASSVNRESGELFF. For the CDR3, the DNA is TGTGCCAGCAGCGTAAACAGGGAATCCGGGGAGCTGTTTTTT. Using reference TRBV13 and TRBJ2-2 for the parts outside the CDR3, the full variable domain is AAGVIQSPRHLIKEKRETATLKCYPIPRHDTVYWYQQGPGQDPQFLISFYEKMQSDKGSIPDRFSAQQFSDYHSELNMSSLELGDSALYFCASSVNRESGELFFGEGSRLTVL.

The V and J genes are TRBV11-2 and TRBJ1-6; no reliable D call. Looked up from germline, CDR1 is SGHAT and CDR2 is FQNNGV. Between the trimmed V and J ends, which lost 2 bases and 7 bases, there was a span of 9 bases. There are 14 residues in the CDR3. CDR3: CASSLTQSNSPLHF. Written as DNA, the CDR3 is TGTGCCAGCAGCTTAACCCAGTCCAATTCACCCCTCCACTTT. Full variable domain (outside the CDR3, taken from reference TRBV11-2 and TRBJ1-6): EAGVAQSPRYKIIEKRQSVAFWCNPISGHATLYWYQQILGQGPKLLIQFQNNGVVDDSQLPKDRFSAERLKGVDSTLKIQPAKLEDSAVYLCASSLTQSNSPLHFGNGTRLTVT.

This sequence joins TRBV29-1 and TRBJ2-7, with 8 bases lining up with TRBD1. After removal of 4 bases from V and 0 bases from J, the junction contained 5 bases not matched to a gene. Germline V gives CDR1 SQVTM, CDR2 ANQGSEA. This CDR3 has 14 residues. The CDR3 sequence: CSVGPGQGSYEQYF. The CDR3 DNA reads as TGCAGCGTTGGGCCAGGACAGGGCTCCTACGAGCAGTACTTC.

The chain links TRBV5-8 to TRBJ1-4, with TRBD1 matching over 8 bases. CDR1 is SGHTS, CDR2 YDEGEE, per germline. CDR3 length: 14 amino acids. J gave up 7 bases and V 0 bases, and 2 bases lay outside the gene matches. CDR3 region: CASSLADRAEKLFF. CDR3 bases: TGTGCCAGCAGCTTGGCGGACAGGGCTGAAAAACTGTTTTTT.